This T cell receptor beta chain appears in the sequencing data of a study of blood T cell repertoires in COVID-19. Per the original methods: Counts of nucleated cells, estimated from reference gene primer amplification, were obtained. The protocol was immunoSEQ multiplex PCR, while the TCRdb copy is restricted to in-frame clones and leaves out a portion. That table furnishes V, J and clone size, whereas the DNA furnished D and trimming. The profile shows fewer than 600,000 clones, roughly 88% of them singletons. Individuals aged roughly 18 to 95 years were recruited from fewer than 30 US areas. Two negative PCRs, clearance, or symptom resolution characterized the recovered Cohort 3 donors. Germline V lookup: CDR1 SGHAT, CDR2 FQDESV (reference sequence). The CDR3 is 15 residues long. The V gene lost 7 bases and the J gene lost 0 bases, with 15 bases spanning the gap.

The clonotype originates from a woman between 40 and 55 years old who had recovered from COVID-19. Sequenced input: PBMCs or T cells enriched from blood (not recorded which). The V and J genes are TRBV11-1 and TRBJ1-1; D gene ambiguous. CDR3 coding DNA: TGTGCCAGCACCAAGATCTTAGCCCTGAACACTGAAGCTTTCTTT. Protein: CASTKILALNTEAFF.